This entry lists 17 T cell receptor beta chains sequenced from one sample in a study of blood T cells in healthy people across ages (dated by TCRdb to the mid-2010s). Library preparation used 5' RACE. Data came from an Illumina HiSeq 2500. A second PCR of about 6 to 12 cycles was performed with a sample-barcoded 5' primer and a J-beta primer mix. Using fastp trimming at Q25 and MiXCR clonotype assembly, TCRdb reanalyzed the public sequencing data and kept in-frame beta chains. Entries that share a CDR3 protein sequence are merged under the most common genes and DNA. Within this sample are just under 900,000 distinct CDR3 sequences, with 29% of them counted one time only. 17% of the sample is held by the ten biggest clonotypes. The sequencing sample was made of blood. These receptors originate from a woman older than 75 in good health.

The chain's CDR3 is CASSGGLSYNSPLHF. The CDR3 DNA follows: TGTGCCAGCAGCGGGGGACTCTCCTATAATTCACCCCTCCACTTT. V and J are TRBV5-8 and TRBJ1-6, with D maybe TRBD1 (5 bases). Germline assignment: CDR1 SGHTS and CDR2 YDEGEE. V was trimmed by 4 bases and J by 0 bases, leaving 8 bases between them. The CDR3 spans 15 residues.

This chain uses TRBV12-3 or TRBV12-4 with TRBJ1-2; 9 bases are shared with TRBD1. J lost 6 bases, V lost 4 bases, and 3 bases had no gene match. CDR3 length equals 13 residues. This CDR3 reads CASSWDRADGYTF. Written as DNA, the CDR3 is TGTGCCAGCAGTTGGGACAGGGCGGATGGCTACACCTTC.

With regard to this clonotype: One base away lies a much larger clone, so this may be a sequencing read error. The rearrangement uses TRBV12-3 or TRBV12-4 and TRBJ1-2; TRBD1 matches at 10 bases. The CDR3 covers 15 residues. CDR3 sequence: CASSRMTGGASGCTF. In DNA, the CDR3 is TGTGCCAGCAGTCGAATGACAGGGGGCGCTTCGGGCTGCACCTTC.

This clonotype showed up many times. This chain uses TRBV6-2 or TRBV6-3 with TRBJ2-5, with D unclear. CDR1 is MNHEY and CDR2 is SVGEGT in the germline V gene. Trimming cost V 6 bases and J 6 bases, with 17 bases left between them. The CDR3 runs 14 residues. The CDR3 protein is CASRPRGARQTQYF. As DNA, the CDR3 is TGTGCCAGCAGACCCCGAGGAGCTCGGCAGACCCAGTACTTC.

This clonotype occurred many times. The chain combines TRBV7-2 with TRBJ2-5; 9 bases are a match to TRBD1. CDR1 and CDR2 from the germline V gene are SGHTA and FQGNSA. Trimming at V came to 5 bases and at J to 4 bases, leaving 11 bases not matched to a gene. The CDR3 has 16 amino acids. The CDR3 coding sequence is TGTGCCAGCAGCCCCCAGTCCCGGACAGGGGCAGAGACCCAGTACTTC. Its protein product is CASSPQSRTGAETQYF.

This clonotype was counted at least ten times. The V and J genes are TRBV7-2 and TRBJ2-5, with D possibly being TRBD1 (5 bases). Germline V gene sequence: CDR1 SGHTA, CDR2 FQGNSA. V was cut by 4 bases and J by 4 bases, with 10 bases left in between. The length of the CDR3 is 13 residues. The CDR3 loop is CASSYSTGETQYF. The CDR3 DNA follows: TGTGCCAGCAGCTACTCAACAGGAGAGACCCAGTACTTC.

The chain has TRBV12-3 or TRBV12-4 and TRBJ1-3, with TRBD1 as a possible D gene (6 bases). The V end was cut by 1 base, the J end by 3 bases, with 10 bases between. This CDR3 is built from 15 residues. Here the CDR3 reads CASSLGQGNGNTIYF. The DNA of the CDR3 is TGTGCCAGCAGTTTAGGGCAGGGGAATGGAAACACCATATATTTT.

This clonotype turned up a few times. The chain combines TRBV24-1 with TRBJ1-1; no definite D call. Germline V gene sequence: CDR1 KGHDR, CDR2 SFDVKD. Trimming stripped 8 bases from V and 1 base from J, with 10 bases between. The CDR3 length is 13 residues. CDR3 nucleotides: TGTGCCACCAACCGAGAAGAGAACACTGAAGCTTTCTTT. It codes for CATNREENTEAFF.

The V gene is TRBV7-9, the J gene TRBJ2-2; either TRBD1 or TRBD2 may fit D (5 bases each). The CDR3 consists of 16 residues. The V gene lost 1 base and the J gene lost 6 bases, with 15 bases spanning the gap. CDR1 and CDR2 from the germline V gene are SEHNR and FQNEAQ (reference sequence). The CDR3, as DNA: TGTGCCAGCAGCTTAGTGGGACGGATAAGGGCCGGGGAGCTGTTTTTT. This translates into CASSLVGRIRAGELFF.

To note about this clonotype: A much larger clone lies one base from this, so it may be a read error. This chain links TRBV7-9 with TRBJ1-6; a possible D gene is TRBD1 (6 bases). Trimming shortened V by 4 bases and J by 5 bases, and 15 bases separated the two germline ends. Germline V lookup: CDR1 SEHNR, CDR2 FQNEAQ (reference sequence). The CDR3 is made up of 16 amino acids. CDR3 residues: CASSSTRGQHNSPLHF. CDR3 coding DNA: TGTGCCAGCAGCTCTACCCGGGGGCAGCATAATTCACCCCTCCACTTT.

As regards this clonotype: One end of the junction is discordant with germline, which a read error may explain. V and J are TRBV12-3 or TRBV12-4 and TRBJ2-3; the match to TRBD2 covers 7 bases. This CDR3 spans 16 amino acids. The CDR3 nucleotides read TGTGCCAGCAGTTGGGCTAGCGGAGTGCTCACAGATATGCAGTATTTT. As protein: CASSWASGVLTDMQYF.

This clonotype was observed at least ten times. This chain connects TRBV20-1 to TRBJ2-7; 9 nucleotides line up with TRBD2. The germline CDR1 and CDR2 sequences are DFQATT and SNEGSKA (reference sequence). The CDR3 totals 14 residues. The trim removed 5 bases at V and 3 bases at J, leaving 8 bases unmatched. The CDR3 sequence: CSAYLAGPGYEQYF. The CDR3 DNA reads as TGCAGTGCTTATCTAGCGGGGCCGGGCTACGAGCAGTACTTC.

This clonotype was observed a few times. The V and J genes are TRBV15 and TRBJ2-1, with TRBD2 matching 7 bases. Trimming cost V 4 bases and J 5 bases; bases outside gene matches: 8. This CDR3 is built from 15 residues. The germline gives CDR1 LNHNV, CDR2 YYDKDF (reference sequence). The DNA for the CDR3 is TGTGCCACCAGCATATTGACTAGCAGTCACAATGAGCAGTTCTTC. Residues: CATSILTSSHNEQFF.

This clonotype has more than one count but fewer than ten. V usage is TRBV10-3 and J usage is TRBJ2-2; D is possibly TRBD2 (6 bases). In germline, CDR1 is ENHRY, CDR2 SYGVKD. V lost 6 bases and J lost 2, with 13 bases in between. The CDR3 sequence is 15 residues long. CDR3 protein: CAISPGTPNTGELFF. The CDR3 nucleotides read TGTGCCATCAGCCCCGGGACTCCCAACACCGGGGAGCTGTTTTTT.

This clonotype was observed many times. The chain carries TRBV7-2 and TRBJ2-1; 13 bases match TRBD2. This CDR3 comprises 15 residues. J was trimmed by 7 bases and V by 5 bases; bases with no gene match: 5. The germline gives CDR1 SGHTA, CDR2 FQGNSA. The CDR3 region has the DNA TGTGCCAGCAGCCAGGGACTAGCGGGGTGGAATGAGCAGTTCTTC. It codes for CASSQGLAGWNEQFF.

J is TRBJ1-1 and V is TRBV20-1; D is uncertain. Per the germline V gene, CDR1 is DFQATT and CDR2 is SNEGSKA (reference sequence). This CDR3 is built from 12 residues. V was shortened by 3 bases and J by 3 bases, with 8 bases between the two germline ends. The CDR3 bases are TGCAGTGCTAGCAGGTTGGACACTGAAGCTTTCTTT. Its translation: CSASRLDTEAFF.

This clonotype occurred many times. The V and J genes are TRBV7-2 and TRBJ2-2; 8 nucleotides agree with TRBD2. CDR3 length equals 14 residues. The germline gives CDR1 SGHTA, CDR2 FQGNSA. J was trimmed by 6 bases and V by 3 bases; bases with no gene match: 3. CDR3 protein: CASSFSGGPGELFF. The CDR3 DNA reads as TGTGCCAGCAGCTTCAGCGGGGGCCCCGGGGAGCTGTTTTTT. The full variable domain, in which reference TRBV7-2 and TRBJ2-2 provide the parts outside the CDR3, is GAGVSQSPSNKVTEKGKDVELRCDPISGHTALYWYRQSLGQGLEFLIYFQGNSAPDKSGLPSDRFSAERTGGSVSTLTIQRTQQEDSAVYLCASSFSGGPGELFFGEGSRLTVL.